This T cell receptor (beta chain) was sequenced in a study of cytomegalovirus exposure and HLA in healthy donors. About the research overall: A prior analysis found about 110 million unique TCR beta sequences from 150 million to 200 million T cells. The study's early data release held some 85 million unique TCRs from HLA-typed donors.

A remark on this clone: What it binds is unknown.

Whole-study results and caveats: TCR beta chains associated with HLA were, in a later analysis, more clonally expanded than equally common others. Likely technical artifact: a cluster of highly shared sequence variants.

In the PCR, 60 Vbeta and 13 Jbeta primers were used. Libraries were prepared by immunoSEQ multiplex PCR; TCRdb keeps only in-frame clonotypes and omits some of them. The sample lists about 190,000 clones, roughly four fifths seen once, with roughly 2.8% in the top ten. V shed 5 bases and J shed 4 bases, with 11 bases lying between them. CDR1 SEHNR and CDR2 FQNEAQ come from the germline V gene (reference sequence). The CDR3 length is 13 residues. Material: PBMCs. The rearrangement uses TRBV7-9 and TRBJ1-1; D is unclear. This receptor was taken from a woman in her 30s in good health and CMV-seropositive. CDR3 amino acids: CASSLLLSTEAFF. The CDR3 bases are TGTGCCAGCAGCCTCCTTTTGAGCACTGAAGCTTTCTTT.